The 26 T cell receptor beta chains below come from one sample, sequenced in a study of cytomegalovirus exposure and HLA in healthy donors. 13 Jbeta primers and 60 Vbeta primers were used for the PCR. Clones were sequenced by immunoSEQ multiplex PCR, and TCRdb holds only the in-frame ones, with some missing. The data contain tens of thousands of clones, around 10% of them singletons. Sequencing input: PBMCs. Source of these receptors: a man in his sixties in good health and CMV-seropositive.

The V and J genes are TRBV6-5 and TRBJ1-5; weak D call: TRBD1 (6 bases). There are 15 residues in the CDR3. Germline V CDR1 and CDR2: MNHEY, SVGAGI. V was pared by 6 bases and J by 6 bases, with 18 bases between. The CDR3 spells CASSSGTSTRQPQHF. CDR3 DNA: TGTGCCAGCAGCTCCGGGACATCGACCCGTCAGCCCCAGCATTTT.

This clone was counted a few times. The chain links TRBV7-9 to TRBJ2-5; D possibly corresponds to TRBD2 (6 bases). V lost 5 bases and J 6 bases, leaving 10 bases between the germline ends. Looked up from germline, CDR1 is SEHNR and CDR2 is FQNEAQ (reference sequence). This CDR3 comprises 12 residues. CDR3 loop: CASSTGEQTQYF. The CDR3 DNA sequence: TGTGCCAGCAGCACGGGGGAACAGACCCAGTACTTC.

The table lists this clone with a few counts. The chain links TRBV11-2 to TRBJ2-1; the match to TRBD2 covers 11 bases. The CDR3 is made up of 15 amino acids. The V gene's germline CDR1 is SGHAT and CDR2 FQNNGV. V dropped 2 bases and J dropped 6; count of bases not matched to a gene: 3. This chain's CDR3 is CASSLPSGGSNEQFF. The CDR3 DNA is TGTGCCAGCAGCTTACCTAGCGGGGGGAGCAATGAGCAGTTCTTC. Supplemented by reference TRBV11-2 and TRBJ2-1, the full variable domain reads EAGVAQSPRYKIIEKRQSVAFWCNPISGHATLYWYQQILGQGPKLLIQFQNNGVVDDSQLPKDRFSAERLKGVDSTLKIQPAKLEDSAVYLCASSLPSGGSNEQFFGPGTRLTVL.

This chain connects TRBV5-1 to TRBJ1-2, with D maybe TRBD1 (6 bases). Germline V lookup: CDR1 SGHRS, CDR2 YFSETQ. The CDR3 covers 14 residues. Trimming shortened V by 5 bases and J by 4 bases, and 15 bases separated the two germline ends. For the CDR3, the DNA is TGCGCCAGCAGAGTCCAAGGGGGTGGCTATGGCTACACCTTC. Amino acids: CASRVQGGGYGYTF.

The chain combines TRBV15 with TRBJ1-5; D gene ambiguous. The CDR3 has 18 amino acids. V was shortened by 4 bases and J by 0 bases, with 19 bases between the two germline ends. Germline V gene lookup returns CDR1 LNHNV and CDR2 YYDKDF (reference sequence). CDR3 region: CATSKGRLSFYSNQPQHF. The CDR3 nucleotides read TGTGCCACCAGCAAAGGGAGGCTGTCCTTTTATAGCAATCAGCCCCAGCATTTT.

As for this clone: The DNA is omitted, as the CDR3 cannot be located on it reliably, and the CDR3 follows TCRdb's listing. The V and J genes are TRBV7-2 and TRBJ2-1; TRBD2, the table's D call, lacks a check against the DNA. The CDR3 length is 13 residues, termini included. Germline V gene sequence: CDR1 SGHTA, CDR2 FQGNSA. The CDR3 sequence is CASSLVAAGTSVF.

The chain has TRBV28 and TRBJ2-1; the match to TRBD1 covers 10 bases. J was trimmed by 4 bases and V by 4 bases; bases with no gene match: 4. From germline, CDR1 is MDHEN and CDR2 SYDVKM. This CDR3 has 15 residues. The CDR3 spells CASSSTGGVYNEQFF. The CDR3 bases are TGTGCCAGCAGTTCGACAGGGGGCGTATACAATGAGCAGTTCTTC.

The J gene is TRBJ2-2, the V gene TRBV7-6; the D is unclear. This CDR3 has 16 amino acids. With 5 bases removed from V and 5 bases from J, the gap between germline ends came to 18 bases. CDR1 is SGHVS and CDR2 is FNYEAQ in the germline V gene. In nucleotides, the CDR3 is TGTGCCAGCAGCGAGGCCCGCGGAGCAAGTACCGGGGAGCTGTTTTTT. As protein: CASSEARGASTGELFF.

V and J are TRBV7-2 and TRBJ1-3; weak D call: TRBD1 (5 bases). Trimming removed 1 base from V and 3 bases from J, with 13 bases in between. Germline V CDR1 and CDR2: SGHTA, FQGNSA. The CDR3 contains 16 residues. In DNA, the CDR3 is TGTGCCAGCAGCTTAGATATCGGCAGGGTTGGAAACACCATATATTTT. It is translated as CASSLDIGRVGNTIYF.

The chain employs TRBV18 and TRBJ2-2; D possibly corresponds to TRBD1 (6 bases). The CDR3 sequence is 13 residues long. The V end lost 5 bases, the J end lost 6 bases, and 10 bases lay between the germline ends. Germline V CDR1 and CDR2: KGHSH, LQKENI. This CDR3 reads CASSLDSAGELFF. The DNA for the CDR3 is TGTGCCAGCTCATTGGACAGCGCCGGGGAGCTGTTTTTT.

This clone was counted only a few times. The chain is built from TRBV30 and TRBJ1-3; TRBD1 matches at 7 bases. This CDR3 comprises 14 residues. The J segment lost 4 bases and the V segment lost 3 bases, leaving 6 bases of the junction unmatched. From germline, CDR1 is GTSNPN and CDR2 SVGIG (reference sequence). The CDR3 DNA follows: TGTGCCTGGAGGGCAGGGGGTAGGGGAAACACCATATATTTT. This codes for CAWRAGGRGNTIYF.

This clone has just a few counts. This sequence joins TRBV5-1 and TRBJ2-3, with 10 bases aligning to TRBD2. Germline lookup yields CDR1 SGHRS and CDR2 YFSETQ. The junction had 7 bases not matched to a gene; V was cut back by 3 bases and J by 6 bases. CDR3 size: 15 residues. CDR3 in amino acids: CASSSGTSVYDTQYF. In DNA, the CDR3 is TGCGCCAGCAGCTCGGGGACTAGCGTCTACGATACGCAGTATTTT. Together with reference TRBV5-1 and TRBJ2-3, the CDR3 gives the full variable domain: KAGVTQTPRYLIKTRGQQVTLSCSPISGHRSVSWYQQTPGQGLQFLFEYFSETQRNKGNFPGRFSGRQFSNSRSEMNVSTLELGDSALYLCASSSGTSVYDTQYFGPGTRLTVL.

This chain's CDR3 is CASIGGIYNEQFF. The CDR3 DNA follows: TGTGCCAGCATCGGGGGGATCTACAATGAGCAGTTCTTC. The rearrangement uses TRBV28 and TRBJ2-1; TRBD2 matches at 7 bases. Germline V lookup: CDR1 MDHEN, CDR2 SYDVKM. The CDR3 loop spans 13 amino acids. V trimming: 7 bases; J trimming: 3 bases; junction bases outside the gene matches: 3.

The rearrangement joins TRBV2 to TRBJ2-2; possibly TRBD1 for D (6 bases). The CDR3 is 16 residues long. Deletions cut 2 bases from V and 0 bases from J, with 10 bases between. The V gene's germline CDR1 is SNHLY and CDR2 FYNNEI. The CDR3 is CASSETGHSNTGELFF. In DNA form, the CDR3 reads TGTGCCAGCAGTGAAACGGGACACTCGAACACCGGGGAGCTGTTTTTT. The variable domain in full, completed from reference TRBV2 and TRBJ2-2, reads EPEVTQTPSHQVTQMGQEVILRCVPISNHLYFYWYRQILGQKVEFLVSFYNNEISEKSEIFDDQFSVERPDGSNFTLKIRSTKLEDSAMYFCASSETGHSNTGELFFGEGSRLTVL.

The J gene is TRBJ2-3, the V gene TRBV5-1; D is possibly TRBD2 (5 bases). Trimming took off 2 bases at V and 3 bases at J, with 25 bases between the two ends. The CDR3 is 19 amino acids. Germline lookup yields CDR1 SGHRS and CDR2 YFSETQ. CDR3 in DNA: TGCGCCAGCAGCTTCGGGGTTGGGAGAGGGCCCTCCCAAACAGATACGCAGTATTTT. Its protein product is CASSFGVGRGPSQTDTQYF.

The chain couples TRBV28 to TRBJ2-5, with D perhaps TRBD2 (6 bases). V gave up 6 bases and J gave up 5 bases, with 19 bases separating them. From germline, CDR1 is MDHEN and CDR2 SYDVKM. This CDR3 spans 15 amino acids. The CDR3 protein is CASRAPEGFKETQYF. DNA of the CDR3: TGTGCCAGCAGGGCCCCGGAGGGCTTCAAGGAGACCCAGTACTTC.

This clone turned up a few times. V gene TRBV18 combines with J gene TRBJ2-5; possibly TRBD1 for D (6 bases). The germline gives CDR1 KGHSH, CDR2 LQKENI. V shed 2 bases and J shed 10 bases, with 14 bases lying between them. This CDR3 spans 13 amino acids. The CDR3 DNA reads TGTGCCAGCTCACCAGCGACAGGAGAAGACCAGTACTTC. It translates to CASSPATGEDQYF.

This clone was found a few times. V is TRBV19 and J is TRBJ1-4, with TRBD1 matching over 7 bases. J lost 4 bases, V lost 6 bases, and 8 bases had no gene match. CDR1 and CDR2 (germline): LNHDA, SQIVND (reference sequence). This CDR3 has 15 amino acids. Here the CDR3 DNA reads TGTGCCAGTAGGAATACCGGGACAGTTAATGAAAAACTGTTTTTT. This translates into CASRNTGTVNEKLFF.

This clone occurred a few times. This chain joins TRBV19 and TRBJ1-2, with D perhaps matching TRBD1 (6 bases). V gave up 8 bases and J gave up 4 bases, with 17 bases separating them. The CDR3 has 14 residues. CDR1 LNHDA and CDR2 SQIVND come from the germline V gene (reference sequence). CDR3 coding DNA: TGTGCCAGTCGATCCACCCGACAGGCCTATGGCTACACCTTC. Translated: CASRSTRQAYGYTF.

This clone was detected only a few times. The chain combines TRBV6-4 with TRBJ2-7; D is possibly TRBD2 (5 bases). Trimming stripped 4 bases from V and 9 bases from J, with 7 bases between. CDR3 length equals 10 residues. CDR1 and CDR2 from the germline V gene are MRHNA and SNTAGT. CDR3 nucleotide sequence: TGTGCCAGCAGTGCAACTAGGCAGTACTTC. This codes for CASSATRQYF.

The J gene is TRBJ1-3, the V gene TRBV30; D is ambiguous. V lost 0 bases and J 5 bases, leaving 14 bases between the germline ends. CDR1 and CDR2 (germline): GTSNPN, SVGIG (reference sequence). The CDR3 sequence is 15 residues long. CDR3 in amino acids: CAWSVGTGPRNTIYF. CDR3 sequence (DNA): TGTGCCTGGAGTGTTGGAACGGGTCCAAGAAACACCATATATTTT.

This clone has just a few counts. V gene TRBV11-2 combines with J gene TRBJ2-7; 13 nucleotides agree with TRBD2. Germline assignment: CDR1 SGHAT and CDR2 FQNNGV. The CDR3 is 18 residues long. The J segment lost 0 bases and the V segment lost 7 bases, leaving 12 bases of the junction unmatched. CDR3 bases: TGTGCCAGCACTATGTCGGGGCGGACTAGCGGGAGCTCCTACGAGCAGTACTTC. Amino acid sequence: CASTMSGRTSGSSYEQYF.

As regards this clone: A far larger clone is just one base off, so this is likely a read error. This chain uses TRBV5-4 with TRBJ2-5; TRBD1 matches 7 bases. The CDR3 consists of 15 residues. Per germline, CDR1 SGHNT and CDR2 YYREEE (reference sequence). The CDR3 protein is CACSLVAQGQETQYF. DNA for the CDR3: TGTGCCTGCAGCTTGGTTGCACAGGGGCAAGAGACCCAGTACTTC. Combining the CDR3 with reference TRBV5-4 and TRBJ2-5 gives the whole variable domain ETGVTQSPTHLIKTRGQQVTLRCSSQSGHNTVSWYQQALGQGPQFIFQYYREEENGRGNFPPRFSGLQFPNYSSELNVNALELDDSALYLCACSLVAQGQETQYFGPGTRLLVL.

This clone was picked up many times. Distinct nucleotide sequences in the sample also encode this CDR3. The chain carries TRBV9 and TRBJ2-2; TRBD2 aligns across 10 bases. This CDR3 region has 15 residues. The trim removed 2 bases at V and 4 bases at J, leaving 2 bases unmatched. CDR1 is SGDLS and CDR2 is YYNGEE in the germline V gene. CDR3 coding DNA: TGTGCCAGCAGCGTGTCTAGCGGGGGCACCGGGGAGCTGTTTTTT. Its protein product is CASSVSSGGTGELFF.

The CDR3 spells CATPGVWADTQYF. DNA for the CDR3: TGTGCCACCCCCGGGGTTTGGGCGGATACGCAGTATTTT. The chain joins TRBV2 to TRBJ2-3; perhaps TRBD2 as D (5 bases). CDR3 length equals 13 residues. Trimming removed 10 bases from V and 6 bases from J, with 17 bases in between. The V gene's germline CDR1 is SNHLY and CDR2 FYNNEI.

This clone showed up just a few times. The chain joins TRBV18 to TRBJ1-5; TRBD1 matches 7 bases. The ends lost 3 bases at V and 6 bases at J; junction bases unmatched: 8. This CDR3 comprises 15 residues. Germline CDR1 and CDR2: KGHSH and LQKENI. The CDR3 loop is CASSPDTGAGQPQHF. The CDR3 region has the DNA TGTGCCAGCTCACCGGATACAGGGGCGGGTCAGCCCCAGCATTTT.